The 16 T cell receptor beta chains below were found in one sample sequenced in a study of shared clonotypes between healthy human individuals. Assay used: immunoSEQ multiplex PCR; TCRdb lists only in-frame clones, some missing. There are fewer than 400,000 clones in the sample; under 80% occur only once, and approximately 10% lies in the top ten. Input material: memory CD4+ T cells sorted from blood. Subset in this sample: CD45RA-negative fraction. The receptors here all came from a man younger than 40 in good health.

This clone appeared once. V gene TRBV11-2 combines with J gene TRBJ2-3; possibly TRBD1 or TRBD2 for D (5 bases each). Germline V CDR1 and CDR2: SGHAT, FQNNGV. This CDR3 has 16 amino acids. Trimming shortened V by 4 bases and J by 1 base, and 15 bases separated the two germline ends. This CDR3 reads CASSSNERGRTDTQYF. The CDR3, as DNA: TGTGCCAGCAGCTCCAACGAGAGGGGACGCACAGATACGCAGTATTTT. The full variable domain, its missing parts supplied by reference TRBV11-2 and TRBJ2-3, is EAGVAQSPRYKIIEKRQSVAFWCNPISGHATLYWYQQILGQGPKLLIQFQNNGVVDDSQLPKDRFSAERLKGVDSTLKIQPAKLEDSAVYLCASSSNERGRTDTQYFGPGTRLTVL.

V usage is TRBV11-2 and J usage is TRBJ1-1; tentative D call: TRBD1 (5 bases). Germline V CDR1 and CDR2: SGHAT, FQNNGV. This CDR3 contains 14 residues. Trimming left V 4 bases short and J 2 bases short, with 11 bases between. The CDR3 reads CASSWGRSNTEAFF. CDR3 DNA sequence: TGTGCCAGCAGCTGGGGACGTTCCAACACTGAAGCTTTCTTT.

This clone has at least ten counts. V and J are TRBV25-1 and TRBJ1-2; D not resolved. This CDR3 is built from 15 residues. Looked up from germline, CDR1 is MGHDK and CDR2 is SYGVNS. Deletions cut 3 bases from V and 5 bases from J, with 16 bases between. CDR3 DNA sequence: TGTGCCAGCAGTGACCCCGGAGGCAGTCGGTATGGCTACACCTTC. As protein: CASSDPGGSRYGYTF.

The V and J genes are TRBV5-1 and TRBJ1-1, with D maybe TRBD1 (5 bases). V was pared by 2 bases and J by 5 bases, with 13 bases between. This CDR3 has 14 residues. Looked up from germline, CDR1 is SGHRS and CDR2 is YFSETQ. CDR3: CASSFALGLTEAFF. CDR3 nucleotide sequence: TGCGCCAGCAGCTTCGCCCTGGGGCTTACTGAAGCTTTCTTT.

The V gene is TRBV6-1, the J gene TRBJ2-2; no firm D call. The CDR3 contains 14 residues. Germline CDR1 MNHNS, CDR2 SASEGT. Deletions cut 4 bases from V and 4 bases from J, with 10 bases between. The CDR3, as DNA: TGTGCCAGCAGTGTACCAGTCGGCACCGGGGAGCTGTTTTTT. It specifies CASSVPVGTGELFF.

The CDR3 DNA reads as TGTGCCAGCAGATTAGAACCTCGGGAAAAACTGTTTTTT. Its translation: CASRLEPREKLFF. The chain is built from TRBV28 and TRBJ1-4; D call uncertain. The V end lost 6 bases, the J end lost 8 bases, and 13 bases lay between the germline ends. The germline gives CDR1 MDHEN, CDR2 SYDVKM. The CDR3 totals 13 residues.

CDR3 coding DNA: TGCGCCAGCAGCCCCAGGGGGGATGTCACTGAAGCTTTCTTT. This codes for CASSPRGDVTEAFF. The chain joins TRBV5-1 to TRBJ1-1; 7 bases match TRBD1. Germline CDR1 is SGHRS and CDR2 is YFSETQ. The CDR3 covers 14 residues. J lost 4 bases, V lost 4 bases, and 7 bases had no gene match.

This CDR3 is CAWRRRSNTGELFF. The CDR3 coding sequence is TGTGCCTGGAGGAGGCGGTCGAACACCGGGGAGCTGTTTTTT. The genes are TRBV30 and TRBJ2-2; the D is unclear. V was pared by 3 bases and J by 0 bases, with 8 bases between. The CDR3 consists of 14 residues. Germline CDR1 is GTSNPN and CDR2 is SVGIG (reference sequence).

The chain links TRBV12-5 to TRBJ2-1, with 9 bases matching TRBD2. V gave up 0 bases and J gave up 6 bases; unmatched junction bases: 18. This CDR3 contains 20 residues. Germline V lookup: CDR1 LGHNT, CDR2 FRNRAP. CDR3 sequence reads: CASGLVVAGVSKGGLNEQFF. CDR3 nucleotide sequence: TGTGCTAGTGGTTTGGTAGTAGCGGGAGTTTCTAAGGGAGGGCTCAATGAGCAGTTCTTC.

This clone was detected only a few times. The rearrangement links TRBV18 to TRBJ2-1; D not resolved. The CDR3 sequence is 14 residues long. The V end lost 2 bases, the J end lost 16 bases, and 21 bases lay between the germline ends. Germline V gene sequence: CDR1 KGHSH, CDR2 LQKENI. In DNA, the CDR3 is TGTGCCAGCTCACCAGCAAGAGATCCTCCCCCCTTATTCTTC. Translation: CASSPARDPPPLFF.

This CDR3 reads CASSPAGHSTDTQYF. The CDR3 region has the DNA TGCGCCAGCAGCCCAGCGGGGCACAGCACAGATACGCAGTATTTT. The rearrangement joins TRBV5-1 to TRBJ2-3; 7 bases agree with TRBD2. This CDR3 comprises 15 residues. Germline V CDR1 and CDR2: SGHRS, YFSETQ. With V trimmed by 4 bases and J by 0 bases, 5 bases remained unmatched.

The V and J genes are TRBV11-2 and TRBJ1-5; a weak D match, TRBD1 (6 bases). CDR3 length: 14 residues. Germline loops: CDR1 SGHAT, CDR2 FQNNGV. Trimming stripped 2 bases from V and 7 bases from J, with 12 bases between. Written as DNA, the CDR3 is TGTGCCAGCAGCTTATCTCCAGGGGACCAGCCCCAGCATTTT. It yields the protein CASSLSPGDQPQHF.

DNA for the CDR3: TGTGCCAGCAGCTTAGCGCTTCGGGCCCATCTGCAGTTCTTC. Translation: CASSLALRAHLQFF. This rearrangement joins TRBV7-8 to TRBJ2-1; D unclear. The CDR3 runs 14 residues. The V end was cut by 0 bases, the J end by 12 bases, with 15 bases between. Per germline, CDR1 SGHVS and CDR2 FQNEAQ.

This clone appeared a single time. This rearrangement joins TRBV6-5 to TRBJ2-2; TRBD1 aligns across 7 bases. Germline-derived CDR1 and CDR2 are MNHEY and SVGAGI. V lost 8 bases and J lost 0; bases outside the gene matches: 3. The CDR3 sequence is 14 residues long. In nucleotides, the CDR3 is TGTGCCAGCTCCGGGACAGCGAACACCGGGGAGCTGTTTTTT. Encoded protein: CASSGTANTGELFF.

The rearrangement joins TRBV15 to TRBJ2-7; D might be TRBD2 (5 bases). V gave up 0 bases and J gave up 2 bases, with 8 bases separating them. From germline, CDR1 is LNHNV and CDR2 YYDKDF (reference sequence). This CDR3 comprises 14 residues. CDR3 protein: CATSRDLTTYEQYF. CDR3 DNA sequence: TGTGCCACCAGCAGAGATTTGACTACCTACGAGCAGTACTTC.

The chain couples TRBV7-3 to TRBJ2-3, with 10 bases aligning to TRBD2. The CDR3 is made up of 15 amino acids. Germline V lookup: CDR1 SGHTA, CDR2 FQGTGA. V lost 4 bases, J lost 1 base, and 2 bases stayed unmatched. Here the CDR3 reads CASSSGTSGTDTQYF. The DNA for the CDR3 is TGTGCCAGCAGCTCCGGGACTAGCGGCACAGATACGCAGTATTTT.